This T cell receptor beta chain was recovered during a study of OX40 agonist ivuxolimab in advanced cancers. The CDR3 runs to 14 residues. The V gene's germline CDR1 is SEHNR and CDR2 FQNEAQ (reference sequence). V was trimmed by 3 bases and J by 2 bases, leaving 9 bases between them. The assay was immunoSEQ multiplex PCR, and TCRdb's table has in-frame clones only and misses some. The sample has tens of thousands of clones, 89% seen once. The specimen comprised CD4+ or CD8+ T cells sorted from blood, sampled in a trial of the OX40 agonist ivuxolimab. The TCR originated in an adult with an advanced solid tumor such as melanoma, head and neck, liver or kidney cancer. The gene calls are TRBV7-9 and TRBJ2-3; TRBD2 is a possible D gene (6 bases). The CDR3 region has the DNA TGTGCCAGCAGCTTCGGGGGTAACACAGATACGCAGTATTTT. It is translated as CASSFGGNTDTQYF. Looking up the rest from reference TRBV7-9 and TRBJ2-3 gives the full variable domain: DTGVSQNPRHKITKRGQNVTFRCDPISEHNRLYWYRQTLGQGPEFLTYFQNEAQLEKSRLLSDRFSAERPKGSFSTLEIQRTEQGDSAMYLCASSFGGNTDTQYFGPGTRLTVL.